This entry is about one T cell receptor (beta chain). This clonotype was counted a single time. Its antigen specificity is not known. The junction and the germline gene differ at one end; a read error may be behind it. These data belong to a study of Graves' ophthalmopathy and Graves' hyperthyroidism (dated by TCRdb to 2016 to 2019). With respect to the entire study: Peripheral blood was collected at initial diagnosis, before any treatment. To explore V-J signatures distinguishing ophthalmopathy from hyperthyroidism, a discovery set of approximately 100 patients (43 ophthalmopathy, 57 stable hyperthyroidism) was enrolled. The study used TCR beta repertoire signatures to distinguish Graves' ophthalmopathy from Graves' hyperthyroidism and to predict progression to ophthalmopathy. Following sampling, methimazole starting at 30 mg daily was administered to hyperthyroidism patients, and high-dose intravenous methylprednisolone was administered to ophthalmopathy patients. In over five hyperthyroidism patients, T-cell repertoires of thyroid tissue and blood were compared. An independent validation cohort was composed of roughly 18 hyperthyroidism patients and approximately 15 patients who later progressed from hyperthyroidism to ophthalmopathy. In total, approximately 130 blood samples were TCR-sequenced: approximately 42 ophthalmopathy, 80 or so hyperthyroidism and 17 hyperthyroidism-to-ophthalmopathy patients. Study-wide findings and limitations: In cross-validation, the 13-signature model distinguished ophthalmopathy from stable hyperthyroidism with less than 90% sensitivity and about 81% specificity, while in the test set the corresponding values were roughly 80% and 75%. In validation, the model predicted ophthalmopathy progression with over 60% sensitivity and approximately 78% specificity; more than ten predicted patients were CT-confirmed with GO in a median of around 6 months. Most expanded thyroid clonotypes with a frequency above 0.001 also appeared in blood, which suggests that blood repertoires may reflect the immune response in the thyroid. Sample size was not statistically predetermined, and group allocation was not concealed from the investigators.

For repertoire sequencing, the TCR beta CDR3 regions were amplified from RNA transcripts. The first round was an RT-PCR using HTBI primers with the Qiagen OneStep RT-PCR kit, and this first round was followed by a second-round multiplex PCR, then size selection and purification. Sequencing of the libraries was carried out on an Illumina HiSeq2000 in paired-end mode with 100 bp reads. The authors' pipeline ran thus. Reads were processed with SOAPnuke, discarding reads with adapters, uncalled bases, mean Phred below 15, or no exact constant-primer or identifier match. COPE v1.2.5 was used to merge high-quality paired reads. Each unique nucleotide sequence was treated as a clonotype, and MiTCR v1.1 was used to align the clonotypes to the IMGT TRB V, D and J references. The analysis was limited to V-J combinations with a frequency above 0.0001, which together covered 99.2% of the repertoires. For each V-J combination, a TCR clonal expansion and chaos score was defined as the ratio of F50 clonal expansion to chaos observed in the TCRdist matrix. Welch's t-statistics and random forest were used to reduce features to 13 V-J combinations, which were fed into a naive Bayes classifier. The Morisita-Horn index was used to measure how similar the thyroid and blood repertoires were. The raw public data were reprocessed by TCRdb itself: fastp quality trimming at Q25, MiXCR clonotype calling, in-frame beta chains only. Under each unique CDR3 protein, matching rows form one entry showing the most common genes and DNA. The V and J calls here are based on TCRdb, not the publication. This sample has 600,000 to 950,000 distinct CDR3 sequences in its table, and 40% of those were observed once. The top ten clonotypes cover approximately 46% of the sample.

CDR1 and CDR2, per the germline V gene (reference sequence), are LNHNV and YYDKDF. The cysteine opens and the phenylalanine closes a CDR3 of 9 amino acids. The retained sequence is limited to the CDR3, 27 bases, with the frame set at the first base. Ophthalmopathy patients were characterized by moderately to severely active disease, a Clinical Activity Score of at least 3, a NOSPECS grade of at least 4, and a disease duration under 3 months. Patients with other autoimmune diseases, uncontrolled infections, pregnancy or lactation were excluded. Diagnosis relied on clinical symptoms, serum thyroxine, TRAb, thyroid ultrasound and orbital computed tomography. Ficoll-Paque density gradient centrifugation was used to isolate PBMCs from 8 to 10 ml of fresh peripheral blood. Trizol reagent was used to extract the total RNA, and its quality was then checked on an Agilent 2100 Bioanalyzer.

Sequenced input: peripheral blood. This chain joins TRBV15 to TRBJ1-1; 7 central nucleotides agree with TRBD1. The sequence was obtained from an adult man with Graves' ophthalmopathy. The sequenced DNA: TGTGCCAGCAGTACCGACAGGGTGTTT. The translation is CASSTDRVF.